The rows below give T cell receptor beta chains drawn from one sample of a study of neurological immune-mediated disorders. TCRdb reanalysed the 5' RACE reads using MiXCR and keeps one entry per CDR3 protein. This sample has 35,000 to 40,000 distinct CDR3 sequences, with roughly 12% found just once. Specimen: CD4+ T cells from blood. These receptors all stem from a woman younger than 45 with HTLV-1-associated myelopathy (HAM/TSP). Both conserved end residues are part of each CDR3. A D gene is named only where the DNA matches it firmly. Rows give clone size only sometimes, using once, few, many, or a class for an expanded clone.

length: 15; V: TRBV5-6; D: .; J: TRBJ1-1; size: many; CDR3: CASSLSAGRNTEAFF; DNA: TGTGCCAGCAGCTTGTCGGCCGGAAGGAACACTGAAGCTTTCTTT
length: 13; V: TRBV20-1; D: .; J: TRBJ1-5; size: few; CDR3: CSASRGGEQPQHF; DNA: TGCAGTGCTTCGCGTGGGGGCGAACAGCCCCAGCATTTT
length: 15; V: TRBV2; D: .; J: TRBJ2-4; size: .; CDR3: CASERVLTGSNIQYF; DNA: TGTGCCAGCGAAAGAGTTCTTACGGGGTCAAACATTCAGTACTTC
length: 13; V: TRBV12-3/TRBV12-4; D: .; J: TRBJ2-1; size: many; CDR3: CASSLAAGNEQFF; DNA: TGTGCCAGCAGTTTAGCGGCGGGGAATGAGCAGTTCTTC
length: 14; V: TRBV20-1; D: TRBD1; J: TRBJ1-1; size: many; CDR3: CSARGQGDWAEAFF; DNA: TGCAGTGCTAGGGGACAGGGAGATTGGGCTGAAGCTTTCTTT
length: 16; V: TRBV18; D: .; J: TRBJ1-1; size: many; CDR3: CASSPLTGQLNTEAFF; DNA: TGTGCCAGCTCACCACTTACGGGCCAACTGAACACTGAAGCTTTCTTT
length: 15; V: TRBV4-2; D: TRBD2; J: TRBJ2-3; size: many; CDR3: CASSRGGGDTDTQYF; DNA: TGTGCCAGCAGCCGGGGGGGGGGTGACACAGATACGCAGTATTTT
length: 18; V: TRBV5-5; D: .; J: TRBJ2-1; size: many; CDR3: CASSLGGGGVSSYNEQFF; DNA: TGTGCCAGCAGCTTGGGGGGAGGCGGGGTCAGCTCCTACAATGAGCAGTTCTTC
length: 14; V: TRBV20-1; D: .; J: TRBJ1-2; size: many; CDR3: CSARASGGRGGYTF; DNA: TGCAGTGCTAGAGCTAGCGGGGGGCGTGGTGGCTACACCTTC
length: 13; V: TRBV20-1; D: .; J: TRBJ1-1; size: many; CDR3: CSASAPSYTEAFF; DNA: TGCAGTGCTAGTGCTCCGAGCTACACTGAAGCTTTCTTT
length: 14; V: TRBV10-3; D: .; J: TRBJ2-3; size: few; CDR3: CAIRDSRYTDTQYF; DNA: TGTGCCATCAGGGACTCCCGGTATACAGATACGCAGTATTTT
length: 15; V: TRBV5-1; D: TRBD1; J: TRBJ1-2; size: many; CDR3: CASSLAAGGAYGYTF; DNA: TGCGCCAGCAGCTTGGCCGCAGGGGGCGCCTATGGCTACACCTTC
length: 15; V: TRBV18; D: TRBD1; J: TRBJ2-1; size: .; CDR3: CASLAGTGGYNEQFF; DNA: TGTGCCAGCTTAGCCGGGACAGGGGGATACAATGAGCAGTTCTTC
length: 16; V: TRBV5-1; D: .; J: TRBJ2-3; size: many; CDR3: CASSLSRGPSTDTQYF; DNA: TGCGCCAGCAGCTTGTCACGTGGGCCTAGTACAGATACGCAGTATTTT
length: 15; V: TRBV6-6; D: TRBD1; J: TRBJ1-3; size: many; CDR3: CASRGTGISGNTIYF; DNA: TGTGCCAGCAGGGGGACAGGGATCTCTGGAAACACCATATATTTT
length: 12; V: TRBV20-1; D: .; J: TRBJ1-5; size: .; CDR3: CSASWQNHPQHF; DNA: TGCAGTGCTAGTTGGCAAAATCATCCTCAGCATTTT
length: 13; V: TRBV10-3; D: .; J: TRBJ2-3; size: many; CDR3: CAIGGSSTDTQYF; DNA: TGTGCCATCGGGGGCAGCAGTACAGATACGCAGTATTTT
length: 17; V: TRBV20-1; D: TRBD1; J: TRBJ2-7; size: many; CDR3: CSAVPGQGARISYEQYF; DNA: TGCAGTGCCGTCCCGGGACAGGGGGCGCGTATCTCCTACGAGCAGTACTTC